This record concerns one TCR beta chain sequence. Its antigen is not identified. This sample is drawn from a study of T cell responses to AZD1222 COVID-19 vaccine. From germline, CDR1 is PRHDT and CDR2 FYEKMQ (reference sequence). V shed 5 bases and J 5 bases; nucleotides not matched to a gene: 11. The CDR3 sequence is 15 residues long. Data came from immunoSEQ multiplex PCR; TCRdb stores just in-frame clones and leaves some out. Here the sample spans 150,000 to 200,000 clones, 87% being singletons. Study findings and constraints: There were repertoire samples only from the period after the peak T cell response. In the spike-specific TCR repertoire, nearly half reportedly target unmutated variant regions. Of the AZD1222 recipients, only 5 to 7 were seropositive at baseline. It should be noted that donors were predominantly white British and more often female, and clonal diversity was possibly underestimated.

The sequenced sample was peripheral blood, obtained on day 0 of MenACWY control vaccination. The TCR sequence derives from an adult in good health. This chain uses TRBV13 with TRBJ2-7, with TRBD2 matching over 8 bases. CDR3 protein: CASSHRLSGSDEQYF. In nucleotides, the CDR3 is TGTGCCAGCAGCCATAGACTAAGCGGGAGCGACGAGCAGTACTTC.